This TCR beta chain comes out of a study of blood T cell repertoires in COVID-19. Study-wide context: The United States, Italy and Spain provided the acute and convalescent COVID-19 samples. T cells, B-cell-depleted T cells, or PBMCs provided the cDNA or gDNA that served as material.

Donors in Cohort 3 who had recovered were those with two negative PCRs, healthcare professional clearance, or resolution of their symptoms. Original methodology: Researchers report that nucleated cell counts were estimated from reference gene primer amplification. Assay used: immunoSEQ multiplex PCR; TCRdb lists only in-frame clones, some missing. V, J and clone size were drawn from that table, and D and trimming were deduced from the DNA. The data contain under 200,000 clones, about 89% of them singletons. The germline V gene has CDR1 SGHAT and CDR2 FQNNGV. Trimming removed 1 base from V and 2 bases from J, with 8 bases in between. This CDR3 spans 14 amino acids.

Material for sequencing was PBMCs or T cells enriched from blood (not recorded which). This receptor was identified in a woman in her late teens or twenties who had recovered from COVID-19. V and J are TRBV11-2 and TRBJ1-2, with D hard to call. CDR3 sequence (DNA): TGTGCCAGCAGCTTAGGCCCGGAGAACTATGGCTACACCTTC. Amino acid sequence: CASSLGPENYGYTF.